Following are 9 T cell receptor beta chains from one sample sequenced in a study of CD8+ T cells in alopecia areata. Following RNA extraction, reverse transcription yielded cDNA that acted as the sequencing template. Assay used: immunoSEQ multiplex PCR; TCRdb lists only in-frame clones, some missing. Here the sample spans over 150,000 clones, about three fifths being singletons. Treatment: oral pan-JAK inhibitor, 5-10 mg twice daily. The sequencing used CD4+ T cells sorted from blood, collected at week 4, from a patient treated with tofacitinib. These receptors were taken from a human donor with alopecia areata.

This clone was seen more than once but under ten times. CDR3 bases: TGCAGCGTTGAATACACCACAGGGAGAGAGACCCAGTACTTC. Its translation: CSVEYTTGRETQYF. The chain joins TRBV29-1 to TRBJ2-5; perhaps TRBD1 as D (6 bases). V lost 2 bases, J lost 4 bases, and 14 bases lay in between. This CDR3 contains 14 residues. Germline CDR1 SQVTM, CDR2 ANQGSEA.

J is TRBJ1-2 and V is TRBV4-1, with a possible D match to TRBD1 (5 bases). Per the germline V gene, CDR1 is MGHRA and CDR2 is YSYEKL. The V and J ends lost 0 bases and 2 bases respectively, with 10 bases between them. This CDR3 is 15 amino acids long. CDR3 amino acids: CASSQEQGRNYGYTF. CDR3 DNA sequence: TGCGCCAGCAGCCAAGAGCAGGGAAGGAACTATGGCTACACCTTC.

This clone appeared a few times. V gene TRBV5-1 combines with J gene TRBJ1-5; D unclear. This CDR3 is built from 15 residues. Germline V gives CDR1 SGHRS, CDR2 YFSETQ. The germline V and J ends were trimmed by 4 bases and 0 bases, with 11 bases remaining between them. DNA for the CDR3: TGCGCCAGCAGCCCGTACGGGGATAGCAATCAGCCCCAGCATTTT. Translated: CASSPYGDSNQPQHF.

V is TRBV29-1 and J is TRBJ2-7; D is ambiguous. Germline V gives CDR1 SQVTM, CDR2 ANQGSEA. The CDR3 spans 14 residues. V was pared by 2 bases and J by 3 bases, with 14 bases between. The CDR3: CSVENNIGSYEQYF. CDR3 nucleotide sequence: TGCAGCGTTGAAAACAATATAGGCAGCTACGAGCAGTACTTC.

V and J are TRBV30 and TRBJ1-2; D gene uncertain. The CDR3 runs to 13 residues. The V gene lost 0 bases and the J gene lost 2 bases, with 7 bases spanning the gap. The germline CDR1 and CDR2 sequences are GTSNPN and SVGIG (reference sequence). The CDR3 region is CAWSVPRNYGYTF. CDR3 in DNA: TGTGCCTGGAGTGTACCCCGAAACTATGGCTACACCTTC.

V and J are TRBV7-8 and TRBJ2-3; the D gene is possibly TRBD2 (6 bases). V dropped 4 bases and J dropped 1 base, with 15 bases sitting between them. Germline CDR1 is SGHVS and CDR2 is FQNEAQ. The CDR3 spans 16 residues. CDR3: CASSSRLVQGTDTQYF. CDR3 bases: TGTGCCAGCAGCTCTCGACTAGTACAAGGCACAGATACGCAGTATTTT.

Note on this clone: The same CDR3 also results from other DNA sequences found in this sample. The rearrangement joins TRBV29-1 to TRBJ2-3; a possible D gene is TRBD1 (6 bases). Per the germline V gene, CDR1 is SQVTM and CDR2 is ANQGSEA. V lost 3 bases, J lost 0 bases, and 7 bases lay in between. The CDR3 runs to 13 residues. In nucleotides, the CDR3 is TGCAGCGTTGAGAGGGGGAGCACAGATACGCAGTATTTT. Translation: CSVERGSTDTQYF.

CDR3: CASSGTSPVTDTQYF. The CDR3 coding sequence is TGTGCCAGCTCTGGGACATCGCCCGTCACAGATACGCAGTATTTT. The chain has TRBV9 and TRBJ2-3, with D perhaps matching TRBD1 (6 bases). V lost 7 bases and J lost 2, with 17 bases in between. The CDR3 runs to 15 residues. CDR1 and CDR2 (germline): SGDLS, YYNGEE. The full variable domain, completed using reference TRBV9 and TRBJ2-3, is DSGVTQTPKHLITATGQRVTLRCSPRSGDLSVYWYQQSLDQGLQFLIQYYNGEERAKGNILERFSAQQFPDLHSELNLSSLELGDSALYFCASSGTSPVTDTQYFGPGTRLTVL.

The V call is TRBV28, the J call TRBJ1-5, with D perhaps TRBD1 (6 bases). Germline CDR1 MDHEN, CDR2 SYDVKM. This CDR3 spans 15 amino acids. The V end was cut by 6 bases, the J end by 5 bases, with 17 bases between. In nucleotides, the CDR3 is TGTGCCAGCAGGACCCGGGGGCAGGGCCATCAGCCCCAGCATTTT. This sequence encodes CASRTRGQGHQPQHF.